A selection of T cell receptor beta chains follows, all from one sample in a study of CD8+CD57+ T cells in acquired aplastic anemia. TCRdb analysed the reads with MiXCR anew, one entry per CDR3 protein. The sample lists about 75,000 distinct CDR3 sequences; less than 85% were seen once. Sequencing used sorted CD4+, CD8+, or CD8+CD57+ T cells (not recorded which) from PBMCs. These receptors were taken from a human donor with aplastic anemia. Both conserved end residues are part of each CDR3. The D gene is left open where the match is weak. Clone size, where shown, is once, few, many, or a class for clones that have expanded.

CDR3nt: TGTGCCATCAGTGAGTCAAGTGCAGGACAGATTAACTATGGCTACACCTTC
CDR3aa: CAISESSAGQINYGYTF
abundance: NA
v_gene: TRBV10-3
j_gene: TRBJ1-2
d_gene: NA

CDR3nt: TGTGCCACCAGTTTGGGGCACACTGAAGCTTTCTTT
CDR3aa: CATSLGHTEAFF
abundance: once
v_gene: TRBV24-1
j_gene: TRBJ1-1
d_gene: NA

CDR3nt: TGTGCCAGCAGCTCTTGGGCCGGGAACACTGAAGCTTTCTTT
CDR3aa: CASSSWAGNTEAFF
abundance: many
v_gene: TRBV5-6
j_gene: TRBJ1-1
d_gene: NA

CDR3nt: TGTGCCAGCTCACGTGAACAGGGGGCGAGCACTGAAGCTTTCTTT
CDR3aa: CASSREQGASTEAFF
abundance: NA
v_gene: TRBV18
j_gene: TRBJ1-1
d_gene: TRBD1

CDR3nt: TGCAGTGCTAGACCGCCGGGACTAGCGGGATACGAGCAGTACTTC
CDR3aa: CSARPPGLAGYEQYF
abundance: NA
v_gene: TRBV20-1
j_gene: TRBJ2-7
d_gene: TRBD2

CDR3nt: TGTGCCAGCAGTGCCGGGACAGGGGGAATTCAGCCCCAGCATTTT
CDR3aa: CASSAGTGGIQPQHF
abundance: few
v_gene: TRBV7-9
j_gene: TRBJ1-5
d_gene: TRBD1

CDR3nt: TGCAGTGCTAGAGGATTAGGAGAGACCCAGTACTTC
CDR3aa: CSARGLGETQYF
abundance: few
v_gene: TRBV20-1
j_gene: TRBJ2-5
d_gene: NA

CDR3nt: TGCGCCAGCAGCTTAGAACCAGGGTCCAATCAGCCCCAGCATTTT
CDR3aa: CASSLEPGSNQPQHF
abundance: NA
v_gene: TRBV5-1
j_gene: TRBJ1-5
d_gene: NA

CDR3nt: TGTGCCACCAGCAGAGATCTGACTGTCTCCTACGAGCAGTACTTC
CDR3aa: CATSRDLTVSYEQYF
abundance: NA
v_gene: TRBV15
j_gene: TRBJ2-7
d_gene: NA

CDR3nt: TGTGCCAGCAGCTTGTGGACAGGGGGTTACGAGCAGTACTTC
CDR3aa: CASSLWTGGYEQYF
abundance: NA
v_gene: TRBV5-4
j_gene: TRBJ2-7
d_gene: TRBD1

CDR3nt: TGCAGCGTGCGCGGCGGGGGGCACGTGAACACTGAAGCTTTCTTT
CDR3aa: CSVRGGGHVNTEAFF
abundance: few
v_gene: TRBV29-1
j_gene: TRBJ1-1
d_gene: NA

CDR3nt: TGTGCCATCAGTGATCCGGGACAGGGAGGAAACACTGAAGCTTTCTTT
CDR3aa: CAISDPGQGGNTEAFF
abundance: NA
v_gene: TRBV10-3
j_gene: TRBJ1-1
d_gene: TRBD1

CDR3nt: TGTGCCAGCAGCGTATTCGGGACAGACCACAATGAGCAGTTCTTC
CDR3aa: CASSVFGTDHNEQFF
abundance: many
v_gene: TRBV9
j_gene: TRBJ2-1
d_gene: TRBD1

CDR3nt: TGTGCCAGCAGCTTAGAGCCTGGAAACACCATATATTTT
CDR3aa: CASSLEPGNTIYF
abundance: NA
v_gene: TRBV7-2
j_gene: TRBJ1-3
d_gene: NA

CDR3nt: TGCAGTGCTAGAGAGATGCCCTACGAGCAGTACTTC
CDR3aa: CSAREMPYEQYF
abundance: NA
v_gene: TRBV20-1
j_gene: TRBJ2-7
d_gene: NA

CDR3nt: TGTGCCAGCAGTGATACCCCGGGACAGGGTTCACCCCTCCACTTT
CDR3aa: CASSDTPGQGSPLHF
abundance: many
v_gene: TRBV9
j_gene: TRBJ1-6
d_gene: TRBD1

CDR3nt: TGCAGTGCTAGGGACAGCCTGAACACTGAAGCTTTCTTT
CDR3aa: CSARDSLNTEAFF
abundance: NA
v_gene: TRBV20-1
j_gene: TRBJ1-1
d_gene: NA

CDR3nt: TGCAGCGTTGTCGAGTCAGGACTGAACTATGGCTACACCTTC
CDR3aa: CSVVESGLNYGYTF
abundance: few
v_gene: TRBV29-1
j_gene: TRBJ1-2
d_gene: NA

CDR3nt: TGTGCCACCAGTGATTCCAGGTCAGATACGCAGTATTTT
CDR3aa: CATSDSRSDTQYF
abundance: few
v_gene: TRBV24-1
j_gene: TRBJ2-3
d_gene: NA

CDR3nt: TGCAGTGCTAGAGCCGGAGCGGGGGGGCGAGAGACCCTGTGCTTC
CDR3aa: CSARAGAGGRETLCF
abundance: NA
v_gene: TRBV20-1
j_gene: TRBJ2-5
d_gene: TRBD2

CDR3nt: TGTGCCAGCAGCGGCGACGGTCGCGTTTCACCCCTCCACTTT
CDR3aa: CASSGDGRVSPLHF
abundance: NA
v_gene: TRBV7-9
j_gene: TRBJ1-6
d_gene: NA

CDR3nt: TGCAGTGCTTCCCATCCGGTTCAAGGGAACACTGAAGCTTTCTTT
CDR3aa: CSASHPVQGNTEAFF
abundance: once
v_gene: TRBV20-1
j_gene: TRBJ1-1
d_gene: NA

CDR3nt: TGTGCCAGCACCGCCTACACCGAATTGAACACTGAAGCTTTCTTT
CDR3aa: CASTAYTELNTEAFF
abundance: NA
v_gene: TRBV7-3
j_gene: TRBJ1-1
d_gene: NA

CDR3nt: TGTGCCAGCAGCCGAGGGGGAGCTGAGAACACTGAAGCTTTCTTT
CDR3aa: CASSRGGAENTEAFF
abundance: NA
v_gene: TRBV7-2
j_gene: TRBJ1-1
d_gene: NA

CDR3nt: TGTGCCAGCAGAGGAAGGGAAGGAGCCCACACTGAAGCTTTCTTT
CDR3aa: CASRGREGAHTEAFF
abundance: NA
v_gene: TRBV2
j_gene: TRBJ1-1
d_gene: NA

CDR3nt: TGCGCCAGCAGCTCACAGGGGGAAGGTCCCTATAATTCACCCCTCCACTTT
CDR3aa: CASSSQGEGPYNSPLHF
abundance: NA
v_gene: TRBV5-1
j_gene: TRBJ1-6
d_gene: TRBD1

CDR3nt: TGCAGTGCTAGTGGTCGTCCAGATACGCAGTATTTT
CDR3aa: CSASGRPDTQYF
abundance: NA
v_gene: TRBV20-1
j_gene: TRBJ2-3
d_gene: NA

CDR3nt: TGTGCCAGCAGCCACCAGGGATACGAGCAGTACTTC
CDR3aa: CASSHQGYEQYF
abundance: NA
v_gene: TRBV14
j_gene: TRBJ2-7
d_gene: NA

CDR3nt: TGTGCCAGCAGTGAAGCGCGAATCACTGAAGCTTTCTTT
CDR3aa: CASSEARITEAFF
abundance: NA
v_gene: TRBV2
j_gene: TRBJ1-1
d_gene: NA

CDR3nt: TGTGCCAGCAGCACATACTATGGCTACACCTTC
CDR3aa: CASSTYYGYTF
abundance: NA
v_gene: TRBV9
j_gene: TRBJ1-2
d_gene: NA

CDR3nt: TGCAGTGCTAGAGAGGGCAGGCGATCCTACAATGAGCAGTTCTTC
CDR3aa: CSAREGRRSYNEQFF
abundance: NA
v_gene: TRBV20-1
j_gene: TRBJ2-1
d_gene: NA

CDR3nt: TGCGCCAGCAGCCAAGCGGACATGATAAGCTCCTACGAGCAGTACTTC
CDR3aa: CASSQADMISSYEQYF
abundance: NA
v_gene: TRBV4-3
j_gene: TRBJ2-7
d_gene: NA

CDR3nt: TGTGCCAGTGGGGACAGCGAGCAGTACTTC
CDR3aa: CASGDSEQYF
abundance: NA
v_gene: TRBV12-3/TRBV12-4
j_gene: TRBJ2-7
d_gene: TRBD1

CDR3nt: TGTGCCAGCAGCGAGCTTCGGACTCTAGGTGTGAACACTGAAGCTTTCTTT
CDR3aa: CASSELRTLGVNTEAFF
abundance: many
v_gene: TRBV9
j_gene: TRBJ1-1
d_gene: NA

CDR3nt: TGTGCCAGCAGTTTGAATCACTTCTCCTACAATGAGCAGTTCTTC
CDR3aa: CASSLNHFSYNEQFF
abundance: few
v_gene: TRBV12-3/TRBV12-4
j_gene: TRBJ2-1
d_gene: NA

CDR3nt: TGTGCCAGCAGCTTAGAGCTAGCGGGAGGGGGAGAGACCCAGTACTTC
CDR3aa: CASSLELAGGGETQYF
abundance: few
v_gene: TRBV7-6
j_gene: TRBJ2-5
d_gene: TRBD2

CDR3nt: TGCAGTGGGGCGGTCACGAACGAGCAGTACTTC
CDR3aa: CSGAVTNEQYF
abundance: NA
v_gene: TRBV20-1
j_gene: TRBJ2-7
d_gene: NA

CDR3nt: TGCAGTGCTTGGGGGGGACTAACGCGGCAGGAGACCCAGTACTTC
CDR3aa: CSAWGGLTRQETQYF
abundance: NA
v_gene: TRBV20-1
j_gene: TRBJ2-5
d_gene: TRBD2

CDR3nt: TGTGCCAGCAGCCCCGCGCTGGGGTATGGCTACACCTTC
CDR3aa: CASSPALGYGYTF
abundance: medium-sized
v_gene: TRBV7-9
j_gene: TRBJ1-2
d_gene: NA

CDR3nt: TGTGCCAGCAGTGAGACAGGGGGCAATCAGCCCCAGCATTTT
CDR3aa: CASSETGGNQPQHF
abundance: NA
v_gene: TRBV25-1
j_gene: TRBJ1-5
d_gene: TRBD1

CDR3nt: TGCAGCGTTGCTGAGAACTATGGCTACAACTTC
CDR3aa: CSVAENYGYNF
abundance: NA
v_gene: TRBV29-1
j_gene: TRBJ1-2
d_gene: NA

CDR3nt: TGTGCCGCAGCCGGCGGGGGGGCCGACACCGGGGAGCTGTTTTTT
CDR3aa: CAAAGGGADTGELFF
abundance: once
v_gene: TRBV10-3
j_gene: TRBJ2-2
d_gene: TRBD2

CDR3nt: TGTGCCAGCCGGGACACAGGCAGGGAGACCCAGTACTTC
CDR3aa: CASRDTGRETQYF
abundance: NA
v_gene: TRBV12-3/TRBV12-4
j_gene: TRBJ2-5
d_gene: NA

CDR3nt: TGCAGTGCTAGATCGACGGATTGGTTCTATGGCTACACCTTC
CDR3aa: CSARSTDWFYGYTF
abundance: NA
v_gene: TRBV20-1
j_gene: TRBJ1-2
d_gene: NA

CDR3nt: TGTGCCACCTCCGGACCGAACTATGGCTACACCTTC
CDR3aa: CATSGPNYGYTF
abundance: NA
v_gene: TRBV24-1
j_gene: TRBJ1-2
d_gene: NA

CDR3nt: TGTGCCACCAGTGATTTGCTACCGACCGGGGAGCTGTTTTTT
CDR3aa: CATSDLLPTGELFF
abundance: few
v_gene: TRBV24-1
j_gene: TRBJ2-2
d_gene: NA

CDR3nt: TGTGCCATCGGGGCGGGACGCTACGAGCAGTACTTC
CDR3aa: CAIGAGRYEQYF
abundance: NA
v_gene: TRBV10-3
j_gene: TRBJ2-7
d_gene: NA

CDR3nt: TGTGCCACCAGCAGGAGGCGGACTAGCGGGCCAGGGCCCCACGAGCAGTACTTC
CDR3aa: CATSRRRTSGPGPHEQYF
abundance: NA
v_gene: TRBV15
j_gene: TRBJ2-7
d_gene: TRBD2